This section outlines one T cell receptor beta chain sequence together with its context. The antigen this receptor binds is unknown. No base-level quality is on record; no much larger clone is a single base apart. In the germline V gene (reference sequence), CDR1 corresponds to MNHEY and CDR2 to SMNVEV. V sheds 3 bases and J sheds 5 bases, leaving 10 bases between their ends. There are 13 amino acids in the CDR3, from cysteine to phenylalanine inclusive. Only the CDR3 portion is preserved as DNA: 39 bases, with reading frame beginning at the first base. The sample is drawn from a study of CD8 T cells in Susac syndrome (dated 2019 in TCRdb). Notes on the research overall: Whether CD8+ T cell activation and differentiation in Susac syndrome was antigen driven was tested using repertoire sequencing. The study compared CD8+ T cell repertoire clonality among roughly eleven healthy donors, roughly 14 Susac syndrome patients and around 16 multiple sclerosis patients.

What the authors observed across the whole study: The number of individuals in the TCR sequencing and HLA analysis was recognized as being relatively small.

RNA was extracted with the RNeasy kit and roughly 0.5 to 1 ug was reverse transcribed using random hexamers. The immunoSEQ multiplex PCR assay, covering 54 Vbeta and 13 Jbeta segments, was used to amplify TCR beta CDR3 regions. To correct PCR amplification bias, a synthetic template baseline was used for both primer optimization and computational correction. Regarding the original processing steps: Only productive sequences were kept, with reads annotated to V, D and J genes according to IMGT and analyzed in immunoSEQ Analyzer. To calculate clonality, Shannon entropy was normalized by log2 of the number of productive unique sequences and then subtracted from one. Public and private clones were assessed among the 100 most prevalent clones of each patient and control. Clones were defined as Susac-specific if absent from the healthy and MS cohorts, from 1052 published viral clones and from other ImmuneACCESS disease sequences. TCRdb cleaned the public reads at Q25 with fastp, built clones with MiXCR and kept in-frame beta chains. Here each entry gathers all rows of one CDR3 protein and keeps the most common genes and DNA. None of the V and J calls come from the authors' own analysis; TCRdb made them. This sample gives about 150,000 distinct CDR3 sequences in total; nearly 97% of them show up just once. The top ten hold roughly 0.16% of the sample.

High-throughput TCR beta sequencing profiled peripheral blood CD8+ and CD4+ T cells from healthy donors, Susac syndrome patients and multiple sclerosis patients. The multiple sclerosis controls were treatment-naive patients whose relapsing-remitting disease, either stable or active, fulfilled the revised McDonald criteria. CD8+ TEMRA cells were enriched by FACS, while bulk CD8+ and CD4+ T cells were purified by magnetic negative isolation. Blood was collected in EDTA tubes and processed within 24 hours, with PBMCs isolated through density gradient centrifugation. PBMCs intended for TCR sequencing were cryopreserved in liquid nitrogen and were subsequently thawed in a 37 degrees C water bath. Purity of sorted or isolated CD4+, CD8+ and CD8+ TEMRA cells was at least 90%.

The TCR comes from a human donor with multiple sclerosis. Recombination joined TRBV27 with TRBJ1-2; the D gene cannot be named for sure. The sample was CD8+ T cells from PBMCs. At the DNA level, the sequence is TGTGCCAGCAGTTTGAACCCTGGTTATGGCTACACCTTC. Its translation reads: CASSLNPGYGYTF.